The entry that follows covers one T cell receptor beta chain sequence. What it binds is not known. Other nucleotide sequences in the sample specify the same CDR3. This sample was included in a study of T cell responses to AZD1222 COVID-19 vaccine. In the study overall: Analyses pooled second doses at about 4 or about 12 weeks. Study-level findings and limits: Spike was spanned by vaccine-associated CD4 TCRs, which were dominant at 160-218 and 743-854. Spike-specific TCR breadth rose after two AZD1222 doses, and depth rose as well.

TCRdb's copy holds only in-frame clones and misses some; the assay was immunoSEQ multiplex PCR. The table has about 140,000 clones, 75% to 90% seen once. The TCR sequence derives from an adult in good health. The starting material was peripheral blood, obtained on day 0 of AZD1222 vaccination.

The chain's CDR3 is CASSFEGDQPQHF. CDR3 bases: TGCGCCAGCAGCTTCGAAGGGGATCAGCCCCAGCATTTT. V and J are TRBV5-1 and TRBJ1-5; a weak D match, TRBD1 (5 bases). V lost 2 bases and J 5 bases, leaving 8 bases between the germline ends. From germline, CDR1 is SGHRS and CDR2 YFSETQ. CDR3 length: 13 amino acids.